The 23 T cell receptor beta chains in this list originate from one sample, sequenced in a study of T cells after yellow fever vaccination. TCRdb used MiXCR to reprocess the 5' RACE reads, holding one entry per CDR3 protein. The sample shows 100,000 to 150,000 distinct CDR3 sequences, around 7.4% of them seen only once. The sample consisted of CD4+ T cells sorted from PBMCs, taken more than 8 days after the first yellow fever vaccination. These receptors all stem from a man between 18 and 29 years old who received the YFV17D yellow fever vaccine.

The table lists this clonotype with many counts. The V gene is TRBV12-3 or TRBV12-4, the J gene TRBJ1-1, with 7 positions matching TRBD1. Trimming at V came to 4 bases and at J to 10 bases, leaving 9 bases not matched to a gene. CDR3 size: 13 residues. The CDR3 reads CASSSQGIQAAFF. The CDR3 nucleotides read TGTGCCAGCAGTTCACAGGGGATACAGGCAGCTTTCTTT.

This clonotype was observed many times. This CDR3 reads CATSESRGIQYF. The CDR3 region has the DNA TGTGCCACCAGTGAGAGCAGGGGGATTCAGTACTTC. The V and J genes are TRBV24-1 and TRBJ2-4; 7 nucleotides agree with TRBD1. J was trimmed by 10 bases and V by 4 bases; bases with no gene match: 3. The CDR3 is 12 residues long. CDR1 and CDR2 from the germline V gene are KGHDR and SFDVKD.

As regards this clonotype: A much larger clone sits a single nucleotide away, making a read error possible. V usage is TRBV20-1 and J usage is TRBJ2-6, with D unclear. The V gene's germline CDR1 is DFQATT and CDR2 SNEGSKA (reference sequence). V was pared by 8 bases and J by 0 bases, with 11 bases between. This CDR3 has 14 residues. The CDR3 region has the DNA TGCAGTACGGCCCAGTTCTCTGGGGCCAACGTCCTGACTTTC. Encoded protein: CSTAQFSGANVLTF.

This chain connects TRBV7-2 to TRBJ2-1; 12 bases match TRBD2. The V and J ends lost 3 bases and 7 bases, in that order; junction bases with no gene match: 7. CDR1 is SGHTA, CDR2 FQGNSA, per germline. The CDR3 consists of 16 residues. The CDR3 nucleotides are TGTGCCAGCAGCTTCAGGTCCACTAGCGGGGGGAATGAGCAGTTCTTC. Translation: CASSFRSTSGGNEQFF. The entire variable domain, with the rest obtained from reference TRBV7-2 and TRBJ2-1, is as follows: GAGVSQSPSNKVTEKGKDVELRCDPISGHTALYWYRQSLGQGLEFLIYFQGNSAPDKSGLPSDRFSAERTGGSVSTLTIQRTQQEDSAVYLCASSFRSTSGGNEQFFGPGTRLTVL.

The chain links TRBV11-2 to TRBJ2-7; the D is unclear. V shed 5 bases and J shed 0 bases, with 17 bases lying between them. The CDR3 runs 16 residues. Looked up from germline, CDR1 is SGHAT and CDR2 is FQNNGV. CDR3 loop: CASSHPIGRPSYEQYF. CDR3 bases: TGTGCCAGCAGCCACCCCATTGGCAGACCCTCCTACGAGCAGTACTTC.

This clonotype has ten or more counts. This rearrangement joins TRBV20-1 to TRBJ2-5; maybe TRBD2 (5 bases). The CDR3 has 13 amino acids. Trimming stripped 7 bases from V and 2 bases from J, with 14 bases between. In germline, CDR1 is DFQATT, CDR2 SNEGSKA (reference sequence). The CDR3 DNA sequence: TGCAGTGTCCGGCCCCAGCGGCAAGAGACCCAGTACTTC. It specifies CSVRPQRQETQYF.

The table lists this clonotype with many counts. The chain links TRBV5-1 to TRBJ2-3; D might be TRBD1 (5 bases). V lost 2 bases, J lost 2 bases, and 9 bases lay in between. The CDR3 has 14 residues. Germline CDR1 SGHRS, CDR2 YFSETQ. As DNA, the CDR3 is TGCGCCAGCAGCTTAAGACAGATCACAGATACGCAGTATTTT. It translates to CASSLRQITDTQYF. The variable domain in full, completed from reference TRBV5-1 and TRBJ2-3, reads KAGVTQTPRYLIKTRGQQVTLSCSPISGHRSVSWYQQTPGQGLQFLFEYFSETQRNKGNFPGRFSGRQFSNSRSEMNVSTLELGDSALYLCASSLRQITDTQYFGPGTRLTVL.

This clonotype was recorded at least ten times. V is TRBV5-1 and J is TRBJ2-2; 7 bases line up with TRBD2. The CDR3 runs to 15 residues. V gave up 2 bases and J gave up 0 bases; unmatched junction bases: 1. Per the germline V gene, CDR1 is SGHRS and CDR2 is YFSETQ. This CDR3 is CASSFGLANTGELFF. The DNA of the CDR3 is TGCGCCAGCAGCTTTGGACTAGCGAACACCGGGGAGCTGTTTTTT.

This clonotype was observed many times. The V and J genes are TRBV12-3 or TRBV12-4 and TRBJ1-2, with 10 bases lining up with TRBD1. V shed 5 bases, J shed 7 bases, and the junction held 7 bases outside the gene matches. CDR3 length equals 14 residues. CDR3 residues: CASSIRQGAGGYTF. The DNA for the CDR3 is TGTGCCAGCAGTATTAGACAGGGGGCAGGTGGCTACACCTTC.

The CDR3, as DNA: TGTGCCAGCAGTTACGAGGGGGGGGCCGACACCGGGGAGCTGTTTTTT. Translating gives CASSYEGGADTGELFF. V gene TRBV6-5 combines with J gene TRBJ2-2, with D tentatively TRBD2 (7 bases). Germline CDR1 is MNHEY and CDR2 is SVGAGI. The V gene lost 2 bases and the J gene lost 3 bases, with 13 bases spanning the gap. This CDR3 has 16 amino acids.

The chain employs TRBV4-1 and TRBJ2-7, with 7 nucleotides matching TRBD1. CDR3 length: 18 amino acids. Germline assignment: CDR1 MGHRA and CDR2 YSYEKL. V lost 0 bases and J lost 3; bases outside the gene matches: 14. CDR3 bases: TGCGCCAGCAGCCAAGATCGACAGGGTTCTAATCGTCGCTACGAGCAGTACTTC. Translation: CASSQDRQGSNRRYEQYF.

The V and J genes are TRBV20-1 and TRBJ1-1; D not resolved. Germline CDR1 DFQATT, CDR2 SNEGSKA (reference sequence). V was cut by 2 bases and J by 8 bases, with 9 bases left in between. The CDR3 sequence is 11 residues long. The CDR3 region has the DNA TGCAGTGCTAGATTCGGGTGGGAAGCTTTCTTT. It encodes CSARFGWEAFF.

There are many counts of this clonotype. This chain joins TRBV7-2 and TRBJ2-3, with 7 bases that match TRBD2. In germline, CDR1 is SGHTA, CDR2 FQGNSA. The V and J ends lost 6 bases and 8 bases, in that order; junction bases with no gene match: 5. CDR3 size: 12 residues. This chain's CDR3 is CASRSGGATQYF. The CDR3 nucleotides are TGTGCCAGCAGGTCGGGGGGAGCTACGCAGTATTTT.

About this clonotype: A clone one base away is much larger, so this may be a read error. This chain joins TRBV5-1 and TRBJ2-3, with 7 bases matching TRBD2. Germline trimming cut 7 bases from V and 1 base from J; bases unmatched to any gene: 3. The CDR3 runs to 13 residues. The germline V gene has CDR1 SGHRS and CDR2 YFSETQ. DNA of the CDR3: TGCGCCAGCGGGGAGGGCGGCACAGATACGCAGTATTTT. Encoded protein: CASGEGGTDTQYF.

This clonotype was detected many times. The chain carries TRBV18 and TRBJ2-5; D may match TRBD1 or TRBD2 (5 bases each). Trimming pared 3 bases from V and 5 bases from J, leaving 10 bases between. Looked up from germline, CDR1 is KGHSH and CDR2 is LQKENI. CDR3 length equals 13 residues. DNA for the CDR3: TGTGCCAGCTCACCGGCAGGGACGGAGACCCAGTACTTC. Residues: CASSPAGTETQYF.

The chain has TRBV25-1 and TRBJ2-7; tentative D call: TRBD1 (5 bases). From germline, CDR1 is MGHDK and CDR2 SYGVNS. This CDR3 is 17 amino acids long. Between the trimmed V and J ends, which lost 4 bases and 3 bases, there was a span of 22 bases. The chain's CDR3 is CASSGAPSRVPFYEQYF. For the CDR3, the DNA is TGTGCCAGCAGTGGGGCCCCCTCCAGGGTACCGTTCTACGAGCAGTACTTC.

This clonotype was counted ten times or more. This rearrangement joins TRBV7-9 to TRBJ1-3; D remains ambiguous. Looked up from germline, CDR1 is SEHNR and CDR2 is FQNEAQ (reference sequence). This CDR3 region has 15 residues. Between the trimmed V and J ends, which lost 2 bases and 0 bases, there was a span of 8 bases. The CDR3 loop reads CASSLSGVSGNTIYF. CDR3 bases: TGTGCCAGCAGCTTATCCGGAGTCTCTGGAAACACCATATATTTT.

At least ten counts were recorded for this clonotype. The chain combines TRBV20-1 with TRBJ1-2; D gene uncertain. Between the trimmed V and J ends, which lost 3 bases and 0 bases, there was a span of 5 bases. The germline V gene encodes CDR1 DFQATT and CDR2 SNEGSKA (reference sequence). The CDR3 sequence is 12 residues long. In DNA form, the CDR3 reads TGCAGTGCTAGGACACCTAACTATGGCTACACCTTC. This gives the protein CSARTPNYGYTF.

This clonotype showed up many times. V gene TRBV6-5 combines with J gene TRBJ2-1, with TRBD2 matching 7 bases. CDR3 size: 14 residues. J was trimmed by 0 bases and V by 7 bases; bases with no gene match: 3. Germline assignment: CDR1 MNHEY and CDR2 SVGAGI. The CDR3 loop is CASKGGGSYNEQFF. The CDR3 nucleotides read TGTGCCAGCAAGGGCGGGGGCTCCTACAATGAGCAGTTCTTC.

This clonotype appeared many times. The chain has TRBV20-1 and TRBJ2-5, with 7 bases identical to TRBD2. CDR1 DFQATT and CDR2 SNEGSKA come from the germline V gene (reference sequence). After removal of 5 bases from V and 2 bases from J, the junction contained 8 bases not matched to a gene. CDR3 length: 14 amino acids. CDR3 residues: CSAPVMGGQETQYF. As DNA, the CDR3 is TGCAGTGCTCCCGTGATGGGGGGGCAAGAGACCCAGTACTTC.

This chain links TRBV5-1 with TRBJ1-1; D not resolved. The V and J ends lost 4 bases and 1 base respectively, with 11 bases between them. Germline-derived CDR1 and CDR2 are SGHRS and YFSETQ. There are 14 residues in the CDR3. CDR3 sequence reads: CASSPQSGNTEAFF. The CDR3 DNA follows: TGCGCCAGCAGCCCCCAGAGTGGGAACACTGAAGCTTTCTTT. The full variable domain, rest sourced from reference TRBV5-1 and TRBJ1-1, is KAGVTQTPRYLIKTRGQQVTLSCSPISGHRSVSWYQQTPGQGLQFLFEYFSETQRNKGNFPGRFSGRQFSNSRSEMNVSTLELGDSALYLCASSPQSGNTEAFFGQGTRLTVV.

This clonotype has at least ten counts. This chain joins TRBV12-3 or TRBV12-4 and TRBJ2-4; D is uncertain. V lost 5 bases to trimming and J lost 6 bases, with 17 bases between them. This CDR3 has 15 residues. The CDR3: CASSVKQELGNIQYF. DNA of the CDR3: TGTGCCAGCAGTGTGAAGCAGGAGCTAGGAAACATTCAGTACTTC.

The sample holds many counts of this clonotype. The rearrangement joins TRBV18 to TRBJ1-1; TRBD1 matches 7 bases. The CDR3 is 16 residues long. Per the germline V gene, CDR1 is KGHSH and CDR2 is LQKENI. Unmatched junction bases numbered 4, after V lost 0 bases and J lost 0 bases. CDR3 sequence reads: CASSPPGGYMNTEAFF. CDR3 nucleotides: TGTGCCAGCTCACCACCAGGGGGCTACATGAACACTGAAGCTTTCTTT.